This T cell receptor (beta chain) was observed in a study of shared clonotypes between healthy human individuals. Study overall: The composition of the donors was two women and a few men aged 18 to 49.

Sequencing used immunoSEQ multiplex PCR; TCRdb keeps in-frame clones, though not all of them. The sample lists 750,000 to 1,000,000 clones; 92% were seen once. Study results and limitations: Naive CD4 clonotype sharing across several donors was about 5%.

In the naive CD8 group, cells lacked CD45RO and were positively selected for CCR7, so terminally differentiated effector memory CD45RA+ cells were left out. On this clone itself: Its antigen is still unknown.

The specimen was naive CD8+ T cells sorted from blood. The receptor was derived from a man in his thirties or forties in good health.

CDR3 nucleotides: TGTGCCAGCAGTACACATATCCAGCACTACGAGCAGTACTTC. Translating it yields CASSTHIQHYEQYF. J is TRBJ2-7 and V is TRBV6-1; D is undetermined. The CDR3 is 14 residues long. Trimming stripped 5 bases from V and 3 bases from J, with 14 bases between. In germline, CDR1 is MNHNS, CDR2 SASEGT.